A single count supports the clone carrying this T cell receptor beta chain. The target antigen is unknown. Libraries were prepared by immunoSEQ multiplex PCR; TCRdb keeps only in-frame clonotypes and omits some of them. The sample includes roughly 34,000 clones, 97% of them seen just once. Germline V gene sequence: CDR1 SGHRS, CDR2 YFSETQ. The CDR3 spans 18 residues. Deletions cut 2 bases from V and 1 base from J, with 21 bases between. These data come from a study of T cells in tuberculosis. Turning to the study itself: CD1B tetramers identified T cells specific for mycobacterial lipid GMM. In South Africa, adults with active tuberculosis were compared with IGRA-negative and latently infected IGRA-positive adolescents. Study results and caveats: Smaller alpha distances in active tuberculosis partly reflected shorter CDR3-alpha lengths.

The chain combines TRBV5-1 with TRBJ1-2, with D unclear. The receptor was isolated from a donor aged 5-35 years with latent tuberculosis or without tuberculosis infection. The sequenced material came from PBMCs. CDR3 DNA: TGCGCCAGCAGCTTCCTCTCCGGGGTGAGCACTTATAACTATGGCTACACCTTC. It encodes CASSFLSGVSTYNYGYTF.